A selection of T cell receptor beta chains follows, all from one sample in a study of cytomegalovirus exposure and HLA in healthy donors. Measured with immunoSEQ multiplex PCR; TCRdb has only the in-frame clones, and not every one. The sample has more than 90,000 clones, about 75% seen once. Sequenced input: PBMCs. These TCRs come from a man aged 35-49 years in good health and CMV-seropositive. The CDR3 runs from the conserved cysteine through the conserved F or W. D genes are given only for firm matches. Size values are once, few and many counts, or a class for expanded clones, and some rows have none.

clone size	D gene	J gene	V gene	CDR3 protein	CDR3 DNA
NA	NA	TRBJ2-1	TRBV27	CASSLVSGNEQFF	TGTGCCAGCAGTTTAGTTTCCGGCAATGAGCAGTTCTTC
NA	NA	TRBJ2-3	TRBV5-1	CASSLAEPNTDTQYF	TGCGCCAGCAGCTTGGCCGAACCTAACACAGATACGCAGTATTTT
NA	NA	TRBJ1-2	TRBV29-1	CSVEPLSSTGHFYTF	TGCAGCGTTGAACCTTTATCCTCCACGGGACACTTCTACACCTTC
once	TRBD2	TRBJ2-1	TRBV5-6	CASSLGLAVPDEQFF	TGTGCCAGCAGCTTGGGACTAGCGGTACCAGATGAGCAGTTCTTC
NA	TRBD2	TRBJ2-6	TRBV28	CASSSRTSPSSGANVLTF	TGTGCCAGCAGTTCTCGGACTAGTCCTTCCTCTGGGGCCAACGTCCTGACTTTC
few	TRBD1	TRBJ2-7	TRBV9	CASSVGQGTYEQYF	TGTGCCAGCAGCGTAGGACAGGGCACCTACGAGCAGTACTTC
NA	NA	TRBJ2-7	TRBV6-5	CASRGTGSYEQYF	TGTGCCAGCAGGGGGACTGGCTCCTACGAGCAGTACTTC
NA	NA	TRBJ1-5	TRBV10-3	CAISDRQLDQPQHF	TGTGCCATCAGCGACAGGCAGTTAGATCAGCCCCAGCATTTT
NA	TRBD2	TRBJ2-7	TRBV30	CAWSLAGGHNYEQYF	TGTGCCTGGAGTTTAGCGGGGGGTCATAACTACGAGCAGTACTTC
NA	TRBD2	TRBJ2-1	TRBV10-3	CAISEPGGGKYNEQFF	TGTGCCATCAGTGAGCCCGGGGGGGGCAAGTACAATGAGCAGTTCTTC
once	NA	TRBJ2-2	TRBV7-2	CASSLATTNTGELFF	TGTGCCAGCAGCTTGGCCACTACGAACACCGGGGAGCTGTTTTTT
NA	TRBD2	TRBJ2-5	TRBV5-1	CASSSGLAGGQETQYF	TGCGCCAGCAGCTCGGGACTAGCGGGGGGCCAAGAGACCCAGTACTTC
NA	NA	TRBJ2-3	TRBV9	CASSVTRGTTDTQYF	TGTGCCAGCAGCGTGACCCGCGGAACCACAGATACGCAGTATTTT
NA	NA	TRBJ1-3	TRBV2	CASKGLGGTGNTIYF	TGTGCCAGCAAGGGTCTCGGGGGTACTGGAAACACCATATATTTT
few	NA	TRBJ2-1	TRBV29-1	CSVMGDGSSYNEQFF	TGCAGCGTGATGGGGGACGGGAGCTCCTACAATGAGCAGTTCTTC
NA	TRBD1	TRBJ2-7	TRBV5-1	CASSPSTGASEQYF	TGCGCCAGCAGCCCATCGACAGGGGCCAGCGAGCAGTACTTC
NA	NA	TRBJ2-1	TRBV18	CASSPVAGIYNEQFF	TGTGCCAGCTCACCAGTCGCGGGAATTTACAATGAGCAGTTCTTC
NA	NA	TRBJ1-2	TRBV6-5	CASSLSTGSYTF	TGTGCCAGCAGTTTGTCAACAGGGAGCTACACCTTC
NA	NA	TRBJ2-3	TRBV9	CASSPRTGGGQDTQYF	TGTGCCAGCAGCCCCCGGACAGGTGGGGGGCAAGATACGCAGTATTTT
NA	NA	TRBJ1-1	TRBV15	CATSRGRVGASPEAFF	TGTGCCACCAGCAGAGGGAGGGTCGGGGCCTCGCCTGAAGCTTTCTTT
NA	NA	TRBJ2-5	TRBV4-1	CASSLRTEETQYF	TGCGCCAGCAGCCTGCGGACAGAAGAGACCCAGTACTTC
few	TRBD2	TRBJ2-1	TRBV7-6	CASSLGGLASYNEQFF	TGTGCCAGCAGCTTAGGCGGACTAGCCTCCTACAATGAGCAGTTCTTC
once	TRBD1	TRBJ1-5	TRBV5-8	CASSVWTGGITNQPQHF	TGTGCCAGCAGCGTGTGGACAGGGGGTATAACAAATCAGCCCCAGCATTTT
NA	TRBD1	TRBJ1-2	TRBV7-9	CASSLGEGALGYTF	TGTGCCAGCAGCTTAGGAGAGGGGGCACTTGGCTACACCTTC
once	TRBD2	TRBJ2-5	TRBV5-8	CASSFIRTSGGETQYF	TGTGCCAGCAGCTTCATAAGGACTAGCGGGGGAGAGACCCAGTACTTC
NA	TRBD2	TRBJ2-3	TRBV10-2	CASIAGGLEDTQYF	TGCGCCAGCATAGCGGGGGGGCTTGAAGATACGCAGTATTTT
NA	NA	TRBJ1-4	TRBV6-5	CASSAGGANEKLFF	TGTGCCAGCAGTGCGGGAGGGGCTAATGAAAAACTGTTTTTT
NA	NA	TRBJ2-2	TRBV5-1	CASSSMLRELFF	TGCGCCAGCAGCTCTATGCTGCGGGAGCTGTTTTTT
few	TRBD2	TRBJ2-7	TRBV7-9	CASSPPTSGTYEQYF	TGTGCCAGCAGCCCTCCAACTAGCGGGACGTACGAGCAGTACTTC
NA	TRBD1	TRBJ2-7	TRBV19	CASSPGTGSYEQYF	TGTGCCAGTAGTCCCGGGACAGGCTCCTACGAGCAGTACTTC
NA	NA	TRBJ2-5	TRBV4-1	CASSQFAREIVTQYF	TGCGCCAGCAGCCAATTCGCCAGGGAAATTGTGACCCAGTACTTC
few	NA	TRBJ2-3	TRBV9	CASSVRGSSSTDTQYF	TGTGCCAGCAGCGTCCGGGGGTCCTCTAGCACAGATACGCAGTATTTT
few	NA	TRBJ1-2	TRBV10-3	CAISESRGYTF	TGTGCCATCAGTGAGTCGAGAGGCTACACCTTC
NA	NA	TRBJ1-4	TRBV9	CASSVQGATNEKLFF	TGTGCCAGCAGCGTACAGGGCGCAACTAATGAAAAACTGTTTTTT
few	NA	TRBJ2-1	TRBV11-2	CASSLTQNSYNEQFF	TGTGCCAGCAGCTTGACACAGAACTCCTACAATGAGCAGTTCTTC
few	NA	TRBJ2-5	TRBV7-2	CASSLVPGQETQYF	TGTGCCAGCAGCTTAGTTCCGGGGCAAGAGACCCAGTACTTC
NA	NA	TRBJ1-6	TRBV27	CASSLGGAVNSPLHF	TGTGCCAGCAGTTTAGGGGGCGCCGTTAATTCACCCCTCCACTTT
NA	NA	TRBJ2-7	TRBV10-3	CAISEPVPPTDEQYF	TGTGCCATCAGTGAGCCCGTCCCCCCCACGGACGAGCAGTACTTC
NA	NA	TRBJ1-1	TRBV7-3	CASSLKGTGDYTEAFF	TGTGCCAGCAGCTTAAAGGGGACGGGAGACTACACTGAAGCTTTCTTT
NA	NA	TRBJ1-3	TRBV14	CASSQGASGNTIYF	TGTGCCAGCAGCCAGGGGGCCTCTGGAAACACCATATATTTT
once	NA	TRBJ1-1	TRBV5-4	CASSLTANTEAFF	TGTGCCAGCAGCTTGACAGCGAACACTGAAGCTTTCTTT
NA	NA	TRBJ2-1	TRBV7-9	CASSLNQGNEQFF	TGTGCCAGCAGCTTAAACCAGGGCAATGAGCAGTTCTTC
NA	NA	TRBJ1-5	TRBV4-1	CASSQDPTGQPQHF	TGCGCCAGCAGCCAAGACCCGACTGGGCAGCCCCAGCATTTT
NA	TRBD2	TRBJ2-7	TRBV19	CASSSGRDVYEQYF	TGTGCCAGTAGTAGCGGGAGGGATGTGTACGAGCAGTACTTC
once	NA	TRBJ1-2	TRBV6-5	CASSEDVRARDYTF	TGTGCCAGCAGTGAAGACGTGAGGGCGCGGGACTACACCTTC
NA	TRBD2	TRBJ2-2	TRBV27	CASSSPPHQIRLARDTGELFF	TGTGCCAGCAGTTCACCCCCCCATCAGATTAGACTAGCACGAGACACCGGGGAGCTGTTTTTT
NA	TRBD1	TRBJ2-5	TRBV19	CASSAGQARETQYF	TGTGCCAGTAGTGCGGGACAGGCGAGGGAGACCCAGTACTTC
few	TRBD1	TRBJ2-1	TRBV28	CASSSGQGSYNEQFF	TGTGCCAGCAGTTCCGGACAGGGCTCCTACAATGAGCAGTTCTTC
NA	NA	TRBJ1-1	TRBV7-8	CASHGNTGNTEAFF	TGTGCCAGCCACGGTAACACAGGGAACACTGAAGCTTTCTTT
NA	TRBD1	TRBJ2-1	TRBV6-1	CASSGDRGNEQFF	TGTGCCAGCAGTGGAGACAGGGGCAATGAGCAGTTCTTC
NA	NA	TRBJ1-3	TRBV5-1	CASSYDSGNTIYF	TGCGCCAGCAGCTACGACTCGGGAAACACCATATATTTT
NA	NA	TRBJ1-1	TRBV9	CASSDGGGSTEAFF	TGTGCCAGCAGCGACGGGGGGGGAAGCACTGAAGCTTTCTTT
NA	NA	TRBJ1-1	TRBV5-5	CASSLFWGQGNTEAFF	TGTGCCAGCAGCTTGTTCTGGGGGCAAGGGAACACTGAAGCTTTCTTT